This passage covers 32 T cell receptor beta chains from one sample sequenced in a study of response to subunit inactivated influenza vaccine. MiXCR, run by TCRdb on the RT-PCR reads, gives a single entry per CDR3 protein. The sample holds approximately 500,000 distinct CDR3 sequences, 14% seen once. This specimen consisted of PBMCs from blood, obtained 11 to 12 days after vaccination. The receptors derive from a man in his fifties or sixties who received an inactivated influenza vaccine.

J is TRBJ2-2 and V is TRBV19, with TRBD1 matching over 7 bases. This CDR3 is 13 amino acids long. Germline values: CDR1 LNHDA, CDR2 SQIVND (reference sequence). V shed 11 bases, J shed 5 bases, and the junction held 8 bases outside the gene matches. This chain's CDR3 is CAAETGLTGELFF. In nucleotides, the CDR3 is TGTGCCGCAGAGACAGGGTTGACCGGGGAGCTGTTTTTT.

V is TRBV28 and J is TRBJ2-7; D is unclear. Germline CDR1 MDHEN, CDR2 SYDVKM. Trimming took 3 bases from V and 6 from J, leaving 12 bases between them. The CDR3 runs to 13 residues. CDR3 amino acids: CASSFLRTSEQYF. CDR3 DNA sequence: TGTGCCAGCAGTTTTCTGAGAACGTCCGAGCAGTACTTC.

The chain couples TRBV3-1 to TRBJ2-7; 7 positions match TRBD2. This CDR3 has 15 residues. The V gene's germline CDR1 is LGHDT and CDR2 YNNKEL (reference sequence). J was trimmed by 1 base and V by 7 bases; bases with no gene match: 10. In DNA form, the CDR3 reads TGTGCCAGCACCCGCGTGGGGGGGAGTTCCTACGAGCAGTACTTC. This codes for CASTRVGGSSYEQYF.

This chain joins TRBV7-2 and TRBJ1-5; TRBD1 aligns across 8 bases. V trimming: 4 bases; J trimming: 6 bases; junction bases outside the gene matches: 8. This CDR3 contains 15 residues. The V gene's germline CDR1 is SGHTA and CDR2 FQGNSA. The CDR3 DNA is TGTGCCAGCAGCTCCTCAGGGGGCTGGAGTCAGCCCCAGCATTTT. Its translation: CASSSSGGWSQPQHF.

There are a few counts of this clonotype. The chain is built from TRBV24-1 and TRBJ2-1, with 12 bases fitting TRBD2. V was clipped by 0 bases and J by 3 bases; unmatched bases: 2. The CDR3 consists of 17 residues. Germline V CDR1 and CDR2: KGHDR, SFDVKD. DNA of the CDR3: TGTGCCACCAGTGATTTGCGGACTAGCGGGGACTACAATGAGCAGTTCTTC. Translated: CATSDLRTSGDYNEQFF.

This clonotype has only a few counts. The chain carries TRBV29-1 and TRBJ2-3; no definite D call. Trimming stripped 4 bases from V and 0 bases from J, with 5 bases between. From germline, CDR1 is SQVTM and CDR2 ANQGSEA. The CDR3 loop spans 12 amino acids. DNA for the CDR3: TGCAGCGTTGGTAGAAGCACAGATACGCAGTATTTT. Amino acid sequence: CSVGRSTDTQYF.

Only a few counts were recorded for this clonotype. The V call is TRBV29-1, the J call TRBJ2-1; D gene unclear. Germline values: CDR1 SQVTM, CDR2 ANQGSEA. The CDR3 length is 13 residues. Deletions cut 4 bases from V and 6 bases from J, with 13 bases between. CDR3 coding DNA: TGCAGCGTTGGCGGCCTGTCGGCCAATGAGCAGTTCTTC. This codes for CSVGGLSANEQFF.

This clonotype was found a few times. Written as DNA, the CDR3 is TGTGCCACACACAGCGGGTCAAGCTCCTACAATGAGCAGTTCTTC. It specifies CATHSGSSSYNEQFF. This chain links TRBV10-3 with TRBJ2-1, with D perhaps matching TRBD2 (6 bases). The V end lost 10 bases, the J end lost 0 bases, and 16 bases lay between the germline ends. Germline CDR1 and CDR2: ENHRY and SYGVKD. The CDR3 has 15 amino acids.

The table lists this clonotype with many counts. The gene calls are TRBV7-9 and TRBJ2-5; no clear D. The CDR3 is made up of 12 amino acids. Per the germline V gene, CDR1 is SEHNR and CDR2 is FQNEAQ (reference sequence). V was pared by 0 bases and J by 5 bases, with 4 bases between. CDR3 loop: CASSLAGETQYF. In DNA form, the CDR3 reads TGTGCCAGCAGCTTAGCAGGGGAGACCCAGTACTTC.

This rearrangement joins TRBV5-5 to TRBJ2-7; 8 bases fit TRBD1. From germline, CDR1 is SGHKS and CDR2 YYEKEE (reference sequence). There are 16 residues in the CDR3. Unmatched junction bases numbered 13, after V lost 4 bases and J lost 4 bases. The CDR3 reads CASSLGQASARYEQYF. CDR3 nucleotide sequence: TGTGCCAGCAGCCTGGGACAGGCGTCGGCCAGGTACGAGCAGTACTTC.

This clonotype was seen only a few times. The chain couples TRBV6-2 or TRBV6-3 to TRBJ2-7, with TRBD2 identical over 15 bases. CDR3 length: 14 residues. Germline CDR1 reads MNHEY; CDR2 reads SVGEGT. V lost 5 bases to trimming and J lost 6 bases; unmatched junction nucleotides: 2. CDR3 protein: CASSGLAGGREQYF. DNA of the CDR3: TGTGCCAGCAGTGGACTAGCGGGAGGGCGCGAGCAGTACTTC.

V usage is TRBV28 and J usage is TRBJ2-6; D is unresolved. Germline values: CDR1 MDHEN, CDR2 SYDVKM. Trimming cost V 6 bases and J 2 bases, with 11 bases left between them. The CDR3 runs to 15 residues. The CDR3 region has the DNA TGTGCCAGCAGCATCGACCAGGCTGGGGCCAACGTCCTGACTTTC. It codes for CASSIDQAGANVLTF.

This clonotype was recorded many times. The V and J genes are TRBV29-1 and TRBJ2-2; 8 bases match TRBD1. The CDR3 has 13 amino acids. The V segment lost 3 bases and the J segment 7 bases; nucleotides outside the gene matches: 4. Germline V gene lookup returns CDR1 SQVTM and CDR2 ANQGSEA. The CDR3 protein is CSVDRGLGGELFF. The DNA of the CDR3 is TGCAGCGTTGACAGGGGGCTGGGCGGGGAGCTGTTTTTT.

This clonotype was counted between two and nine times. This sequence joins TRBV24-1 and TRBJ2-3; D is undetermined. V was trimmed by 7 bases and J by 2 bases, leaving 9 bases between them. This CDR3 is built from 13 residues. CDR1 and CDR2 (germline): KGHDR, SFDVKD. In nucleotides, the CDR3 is TGTGCCACCAGCCACAGACACACAGATACGCAGTATTTT. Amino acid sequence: CATSHRHTDTQYF.

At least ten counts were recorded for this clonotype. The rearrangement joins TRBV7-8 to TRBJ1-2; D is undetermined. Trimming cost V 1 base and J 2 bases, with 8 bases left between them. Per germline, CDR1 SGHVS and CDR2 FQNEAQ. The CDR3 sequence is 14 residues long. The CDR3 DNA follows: TGTGCCAGCAGCTTAGGAGCGGCGAACTATGGCTACACCTTC. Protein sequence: CASSLGAANYGYTF. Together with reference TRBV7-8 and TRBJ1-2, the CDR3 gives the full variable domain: GAGVSQSPRYKVAKRGQDVALRCDPISGHVSLFWYQQALGQGPEFLTYFQNEAQLDKSGLPSDRFFAERPEGSVSTLKIQRTQQEDSAVYLCASSLGAANYGYTFGSGTRLTVV.

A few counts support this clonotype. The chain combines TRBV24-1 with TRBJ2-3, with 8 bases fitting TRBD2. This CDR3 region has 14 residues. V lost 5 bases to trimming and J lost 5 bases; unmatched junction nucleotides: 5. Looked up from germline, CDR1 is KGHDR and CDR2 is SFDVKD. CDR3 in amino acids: CATSAAGELDTQYF. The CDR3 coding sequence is TGTGCCACCAGTGCAGCGGGAGAGTTAGATACGCAGTATTTT.

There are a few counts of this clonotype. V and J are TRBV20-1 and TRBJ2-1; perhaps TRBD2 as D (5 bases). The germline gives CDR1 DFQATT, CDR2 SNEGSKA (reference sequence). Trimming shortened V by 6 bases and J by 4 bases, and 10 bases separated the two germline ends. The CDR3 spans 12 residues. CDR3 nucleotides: TGCAGTGCAACCGGGGTTTACAATGAGCAGTTCTTC. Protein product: CSATGVYNEQFF.

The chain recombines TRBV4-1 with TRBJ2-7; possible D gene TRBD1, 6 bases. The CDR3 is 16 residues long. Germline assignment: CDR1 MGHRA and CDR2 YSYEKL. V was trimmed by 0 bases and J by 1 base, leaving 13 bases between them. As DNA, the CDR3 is TGCGCCAGCAGCCAAGATGCGGCAGGGGCGTCCTACGAGCAGTACTTC. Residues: CASSQDAAGASYEQYF.

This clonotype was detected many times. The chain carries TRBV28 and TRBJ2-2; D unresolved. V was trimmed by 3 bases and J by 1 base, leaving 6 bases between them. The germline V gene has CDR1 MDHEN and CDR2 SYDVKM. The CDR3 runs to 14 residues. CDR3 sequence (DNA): TGTGCCAGCAGTTTTAGGAGGAACACCGGGGAGCTGTTTTTT. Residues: CASSFRRNTGELFF.

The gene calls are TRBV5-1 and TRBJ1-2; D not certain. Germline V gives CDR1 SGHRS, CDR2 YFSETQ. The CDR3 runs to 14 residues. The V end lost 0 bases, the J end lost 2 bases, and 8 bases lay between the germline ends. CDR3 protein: CASSLDPGNYGYTF. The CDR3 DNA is TGCGCCAGCAGCTTGGATCCGGGGAACTATGGCTACACCTTC.

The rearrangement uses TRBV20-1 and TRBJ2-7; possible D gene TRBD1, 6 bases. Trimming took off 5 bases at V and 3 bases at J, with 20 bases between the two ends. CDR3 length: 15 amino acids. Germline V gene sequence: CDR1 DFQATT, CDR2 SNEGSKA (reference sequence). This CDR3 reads CSAYPPRGTYYEQYF. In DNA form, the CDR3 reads TGCAGTGCTTACCCACCTAGGGGGACATACTACGAGCAGTACTTC.

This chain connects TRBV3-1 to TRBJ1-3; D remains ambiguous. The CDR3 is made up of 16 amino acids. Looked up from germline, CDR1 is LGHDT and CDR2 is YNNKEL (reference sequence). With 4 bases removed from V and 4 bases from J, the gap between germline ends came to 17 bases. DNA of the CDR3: TGTGCCAGCAGCCGTGGTGAATTACTATCGGGAAACACCATATATTTT. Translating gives CASSRGELLSGNTIYF.

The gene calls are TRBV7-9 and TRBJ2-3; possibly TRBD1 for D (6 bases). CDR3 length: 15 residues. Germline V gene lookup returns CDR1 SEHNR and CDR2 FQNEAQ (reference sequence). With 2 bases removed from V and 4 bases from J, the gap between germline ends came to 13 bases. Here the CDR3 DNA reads TGTGCCAGCAGCTTAAATTACAGGGTTCCAGATACGCAGTATTTT. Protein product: CASSLNYRVPDTQYF.

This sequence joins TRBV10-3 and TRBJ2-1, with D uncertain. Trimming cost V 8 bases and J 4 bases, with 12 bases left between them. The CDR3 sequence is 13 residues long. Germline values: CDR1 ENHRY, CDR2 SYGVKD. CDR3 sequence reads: CAIGDNPYNEQFF. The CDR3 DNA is TGTGCCATCGGGGATAACCCATACAATGAGCAGTTCTTC.

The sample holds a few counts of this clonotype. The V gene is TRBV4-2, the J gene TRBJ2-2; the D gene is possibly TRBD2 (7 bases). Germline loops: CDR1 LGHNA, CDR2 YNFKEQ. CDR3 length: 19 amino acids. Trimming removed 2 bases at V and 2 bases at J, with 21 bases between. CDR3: CASSQFGGAASINTGELFF. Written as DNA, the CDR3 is TGTGCCAGCAGCCAATTTGGGGGGGCAGCTTCGATTAACACCGGGGAGCTGTTTTTT.

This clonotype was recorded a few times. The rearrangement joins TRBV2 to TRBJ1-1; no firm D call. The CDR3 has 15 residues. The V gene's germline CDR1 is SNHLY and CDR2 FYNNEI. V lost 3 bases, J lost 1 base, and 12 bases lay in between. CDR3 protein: CASSDGLPPNTEAFF. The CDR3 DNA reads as TGTGCCAGCAGTGATGGTCTCCCTCCGAACACTGAAGCTTTCTTT.

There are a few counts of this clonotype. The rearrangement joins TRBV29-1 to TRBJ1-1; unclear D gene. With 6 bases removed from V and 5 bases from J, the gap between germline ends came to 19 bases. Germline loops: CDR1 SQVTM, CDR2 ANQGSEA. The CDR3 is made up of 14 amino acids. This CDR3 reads CSVSEGPAGTEAFF. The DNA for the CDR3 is TGCAGCGTCTCCGAGGGCCCTGCGGGGACTGAAGCTTTCTTT. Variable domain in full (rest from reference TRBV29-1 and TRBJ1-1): SAVISQKPSRDICQRGTSLTIQCQVDSQVTMMFWYRQQPGQSLTLIATANQGSEATYESGFVIDKFPISRPNLTFSTLTVSNMSPEDSSIYLCSVSEGPAGTEAFFGQGTRLTVV.

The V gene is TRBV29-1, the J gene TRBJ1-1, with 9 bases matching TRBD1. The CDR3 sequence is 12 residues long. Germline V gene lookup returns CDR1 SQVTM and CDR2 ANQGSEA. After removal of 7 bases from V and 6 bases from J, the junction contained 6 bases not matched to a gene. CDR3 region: CSALGQGPEAFF. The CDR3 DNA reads TGCAGCGCCCTTGGACAGGGGCCTGAAGCTTTCTTT.

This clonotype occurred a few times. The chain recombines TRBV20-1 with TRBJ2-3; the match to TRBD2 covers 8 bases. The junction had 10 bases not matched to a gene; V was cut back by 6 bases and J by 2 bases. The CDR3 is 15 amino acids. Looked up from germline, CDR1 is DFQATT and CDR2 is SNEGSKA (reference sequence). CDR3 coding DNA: TGCAGTGCACCTCTACTAGCGGACAACACAGATACGCAGTATTTT. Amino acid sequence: CSAPLLADNTDTQYF.

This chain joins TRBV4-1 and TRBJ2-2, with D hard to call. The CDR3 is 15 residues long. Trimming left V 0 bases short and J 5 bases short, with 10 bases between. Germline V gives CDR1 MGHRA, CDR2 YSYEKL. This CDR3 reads CASSQEGPRTGELFF. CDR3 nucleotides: TGCGCCAGCAGCCAAGAAGGGCCCCGGACCGGGGAGCTGTTTTTT.

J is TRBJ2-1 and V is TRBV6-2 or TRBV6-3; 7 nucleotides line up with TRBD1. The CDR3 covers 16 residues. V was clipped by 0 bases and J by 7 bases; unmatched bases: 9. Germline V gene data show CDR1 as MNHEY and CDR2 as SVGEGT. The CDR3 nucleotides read TGTGCCAGCAGTTACTCCCCCAACAGGGGTAGGAATGAGCAGTTCTTC. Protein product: CASSYSPNRGRNEQFF.

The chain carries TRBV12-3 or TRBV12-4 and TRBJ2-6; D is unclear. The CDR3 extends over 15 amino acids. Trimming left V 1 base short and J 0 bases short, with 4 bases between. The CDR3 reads CASSLGISGANVLTF. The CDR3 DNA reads TGTGCCAGCAGTTTAGGCATCTCTGGGGCCAACGTCCTGACTTTC.